This record covers a single T cell receptor beta chain. Antigen unknown. Looked up from germline, CDR1 is SGHAT and CDR2 is FQNNGV. The CDR3 is made up of 14 amino acids. The ends were cut back, 5 bases at V and 3 bases at J, with 13 bases in the middle. The sample is drawn from a study of T cells in Graves' hyperthyroidism and ophthalmopathy. Findings and limits, study-wide: Most clonotypes expanded in the thyroid (above 0.001) were also present in blood. From stable hyperthyroidism, ophthalmopathy was set apart by a 13 V-J model.

Patients affected by ophthalmopathy presented a Clinical Activity Score of at least 3, a NOSPECS grade of at least 4, and disease duration below 3 months. PBMCs were derived from around 10 ml fresh peripheral blood. Regions amplified from RNA transcripts were the TCR beta CDR3 regions. A set of HTBI primers served as the primers for a first-round RT-PCR of the TCR CDR3. Each CDR3 protein is one row after TCRdb ran MiXCR on the multiplex PCR reads. The sample shows about 640,000 distinct CDR3 sequences, less than 25% of them seen only once. This TCR derives from a man younger than 40 with Graves' ophthalmopathy. Material for sequencing was blood. V is TRBV11-2 and J is TRBJ1-1; a weak D match, TRBD1 (5 bases). The CDR3 region has the DNA TGTGCCAGCAGCCCTGTAGGGGCCTACACTGAAGCTTTCTTT. Protein sequence: CASSPVGAYTEAFF.